The clone carrying this TCR beta chain has at least ten counts. As yet, its antigen is unknown. This CDR3 comprises 12 residues. CDR1 is MNHNS and CDR2 is SASEGT in the germline V gene. V was clipped by 8 bases and J by 0 bases, with 8 bases between them. Through Arm-PCR of CDR3 regions and iRepertoire HTBI primers, TCR beta libraries were built. TCRdb itself ran the multiplex PCR reads through MiXCR, one entry per CDR3 protein. This table has around 420,000 distinct CDR3 sequences, about 14% appearing once. Noted time point: newly diagnosed GD, antithyroid drugs for less than 3 months. From PBMCs, RNA was extracted and then used to make the TCR library. This entry comes from a study of regulatory T cells in long-lasting Graves disease. Whole-study findings and limits: Few sampled subjects may have lowered accuracy. Persistent cases favored TRBV28, TRBJ1-2 and TRBJ2-5.

This chain connects TRBV6-1 to TRBJ2-7; D may be TRBD2 (5 bases). The TCR comes from a female donor with Graves disease. Sequenced here: peripheral blood mononuclear cells (PBMCs), sampled at new diagnosis, from a patient treated with antithyroid drugs. CDR3 in amino acids: CASGRGSYEQYF. CDR3 in DNA: TGTGCCAGCGGCCGGGGCTCCTACGAGCAGTACTTC.